This T cell receptor beta chain was identified in a study of cytomegalovirus exposure and HLA in healthy donors. General observations from the study: The later analysis indicated that the majority of CMV-associated TCR beta chains appeared HLA-restricted. Per a later analysis, roughly 17,000 TCR beta sequences showed association with HLA alleles at 0.05 false discovery rate. An analysis done earlier found most TCR beta V segments productive about 87% or about 30% of the time. Only CMV serostatus was available as immune exposure information.

CDR3 length: 15 amino acids. The V gene's germline CDR1 is SGDLS and CDR2 YYNGEE. J gave up 2 bases and V 0 bases, and 5 bases lay outside the gene matches. With 60 Vbeta and 13 Jbeta primers, the PCR was carried out. TCRdb's copy holds only in-frame clones and misses some; the assay was immunoSEQ multiplex PCR. The sample consists of 100,000 to 120,000 clones, 75% to 80% of them appearing once. Remarks on this clone: Its antigen is unknown.

The sample comprised PBMCs. This clonotype was sampled from a woman aged 30 to 39 in good health and CMV-seronegative. The chain links TRBV9 to TRBJ2-7; 7 bases map to TRBD1. The CDR3 DNA is TGTGCCAGCAGCGTAGCTCCTCAGGGGGCCTACGAGCAGTACTTC. It yields the protein CASSVAPQGAYEQYF.